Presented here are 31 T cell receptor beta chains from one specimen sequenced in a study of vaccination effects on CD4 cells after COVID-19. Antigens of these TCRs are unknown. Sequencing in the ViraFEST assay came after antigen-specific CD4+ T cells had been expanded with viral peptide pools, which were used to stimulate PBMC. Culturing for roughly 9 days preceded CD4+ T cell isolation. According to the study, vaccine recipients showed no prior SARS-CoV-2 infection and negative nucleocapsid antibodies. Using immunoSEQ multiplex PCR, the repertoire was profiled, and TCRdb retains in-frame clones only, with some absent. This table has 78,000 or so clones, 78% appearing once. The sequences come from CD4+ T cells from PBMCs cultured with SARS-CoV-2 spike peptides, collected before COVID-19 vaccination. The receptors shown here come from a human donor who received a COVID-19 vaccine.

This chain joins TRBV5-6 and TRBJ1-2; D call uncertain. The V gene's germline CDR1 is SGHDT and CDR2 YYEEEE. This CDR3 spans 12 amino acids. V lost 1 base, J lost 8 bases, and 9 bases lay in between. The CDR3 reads CASSLSREGYTF. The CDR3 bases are TGTGCCAGCAGCTTGTCTCGGGAGGGCTACACCTTC.

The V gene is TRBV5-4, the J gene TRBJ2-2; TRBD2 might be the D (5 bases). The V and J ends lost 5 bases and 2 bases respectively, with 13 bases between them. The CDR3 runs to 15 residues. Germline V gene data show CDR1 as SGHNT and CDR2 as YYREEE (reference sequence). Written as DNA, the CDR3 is TGTGCCAGCAGTTCTCGCCGGGATAACACCGGGGAGCTGTTTTTT. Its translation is CASSSRRDNTGELFF.

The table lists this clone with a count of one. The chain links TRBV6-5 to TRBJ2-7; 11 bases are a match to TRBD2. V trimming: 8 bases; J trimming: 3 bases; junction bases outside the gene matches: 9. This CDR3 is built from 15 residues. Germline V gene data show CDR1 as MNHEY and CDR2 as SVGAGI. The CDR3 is CASVRLAGGNYEQYV. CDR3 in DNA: TGTGCCAGCGTCCGCCTAGCGGGGGGTAACTACGAGCAGTACGTC.

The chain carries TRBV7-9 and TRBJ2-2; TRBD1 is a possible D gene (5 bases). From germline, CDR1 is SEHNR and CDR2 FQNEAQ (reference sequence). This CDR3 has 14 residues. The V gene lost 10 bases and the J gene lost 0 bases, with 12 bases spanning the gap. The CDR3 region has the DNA TGTGCCACAGACAGATTCGCGAACACCGGGGAGCTGTTTTTT. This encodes CATDRFANTGELFF.

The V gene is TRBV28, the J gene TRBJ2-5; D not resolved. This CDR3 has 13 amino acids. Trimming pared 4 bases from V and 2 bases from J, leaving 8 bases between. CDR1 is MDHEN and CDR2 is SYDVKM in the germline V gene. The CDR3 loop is CASSSTRQETQYF. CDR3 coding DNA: TGTGCCAGCAGTTCTACCCGACAAGAGACCCAGTACTTC.

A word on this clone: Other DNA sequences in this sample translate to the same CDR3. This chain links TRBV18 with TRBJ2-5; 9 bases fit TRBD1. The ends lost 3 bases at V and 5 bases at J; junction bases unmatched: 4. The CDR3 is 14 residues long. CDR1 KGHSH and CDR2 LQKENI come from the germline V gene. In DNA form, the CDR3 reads TGTGCCAGCTCACCGGGACAGGGTGCGGAGACCCAGTACTTC. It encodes CASSPGQGAETQYF.

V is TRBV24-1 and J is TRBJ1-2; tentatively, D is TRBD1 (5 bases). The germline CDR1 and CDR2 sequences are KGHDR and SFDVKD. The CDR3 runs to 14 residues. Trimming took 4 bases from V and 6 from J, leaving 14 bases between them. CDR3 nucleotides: TGTGCCACCAGTGACCACGCCGGGGGGGATGGCTACACCTTC. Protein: CATSDHAGGDGYTF.

The CDR3 protein is CASSGRGATDTQYF. For the CDR3, the DNA is TGTGCCAGCTCGGGGAGAGGGGCCACAGATACGCAGTATTTT. J is TRBJ2-3 and V is TRBV18; D possibly matches TRBD1 or TRBD2 (5 bases each). Looked up from germline, CDR1 is KGHSH and CDR2 is LQKENI. CDR3 length equals 14 residues. Between the trimmed V and J ends, which lost 6 bases and 2 bases, there was a span of 12 bases.

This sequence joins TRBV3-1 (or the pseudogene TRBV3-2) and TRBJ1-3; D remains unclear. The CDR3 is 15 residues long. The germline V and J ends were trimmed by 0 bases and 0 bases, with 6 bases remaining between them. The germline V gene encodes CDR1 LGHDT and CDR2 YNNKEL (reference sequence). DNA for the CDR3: TGTGCCAGCAGCCAAGAGGTTAGCTCTGGAAACACCATATATTTT. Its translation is CASSQEVSSGNTIYF.

The DNA for the CDR3 is TGTGCCAGTAGTACCTGGGACAGGGTTGACTATGGCTACACCTTC. Protein product: CASSTWDRVDYGYTF. The rearrangement links TRBV19 to TRBJ1-2; 9 nucleotides match TRBD1. V was pared by 4 bases and J by 3 bases, with 6 bases of the junction left unmatched. This CDR3 contains 15 residues. The germline V gene encodes CDR1 LNHDA and CDR2 SQIVND (reference sequence).

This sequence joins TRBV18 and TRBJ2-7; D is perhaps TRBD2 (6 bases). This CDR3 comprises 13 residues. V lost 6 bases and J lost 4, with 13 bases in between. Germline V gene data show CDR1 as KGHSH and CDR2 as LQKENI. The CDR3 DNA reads TGTGCCAGCTCCTCGCGGGACGGGTACGAGCAGTACGTC. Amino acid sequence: CASSSRDGYEQYV.

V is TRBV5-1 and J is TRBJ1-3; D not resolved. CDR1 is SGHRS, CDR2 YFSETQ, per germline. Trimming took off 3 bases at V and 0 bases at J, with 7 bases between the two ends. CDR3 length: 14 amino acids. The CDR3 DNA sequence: TGCGCCAGCAGCTACGGTAGCTCTGGAAACACCATATATTTT. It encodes CASSYGSSGNTIYF.

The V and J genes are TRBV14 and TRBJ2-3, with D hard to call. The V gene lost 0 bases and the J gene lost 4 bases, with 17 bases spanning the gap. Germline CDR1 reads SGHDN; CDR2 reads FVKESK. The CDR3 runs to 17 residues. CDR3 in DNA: TGTGCCAGCAGCCAAGATAGATCGGGTTTTCGCTCAGATACGCAGTATTTT. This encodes CASSQDRSGFRSDTQYF.

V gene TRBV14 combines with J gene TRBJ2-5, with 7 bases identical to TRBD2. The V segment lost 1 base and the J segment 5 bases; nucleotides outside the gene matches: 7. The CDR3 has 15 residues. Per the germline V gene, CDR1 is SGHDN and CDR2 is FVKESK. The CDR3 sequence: CASSQARGGSETQYF. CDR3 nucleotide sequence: TGTGCCAGCAGCCAAGCCCGGGGCGGGAGTGAGACCCAGTACTTC.

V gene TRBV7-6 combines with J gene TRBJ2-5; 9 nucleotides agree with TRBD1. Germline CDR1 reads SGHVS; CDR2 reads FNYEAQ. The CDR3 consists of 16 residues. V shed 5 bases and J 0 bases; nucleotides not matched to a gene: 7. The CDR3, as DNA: TGTGCCAGCAGCGTGGACAGGGGTTCGTACCAAGAGACCCAGTACTTC. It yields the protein CASSVDRGSYQETQYF.

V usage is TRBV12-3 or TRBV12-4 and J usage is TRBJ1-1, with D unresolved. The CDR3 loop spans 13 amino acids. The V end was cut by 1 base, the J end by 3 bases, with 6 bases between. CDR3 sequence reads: CASSLVVDTEAFF. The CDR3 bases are TGTGCCAGCAGTTTAGTGGTGGACACTGAAGCTTTCTTT.

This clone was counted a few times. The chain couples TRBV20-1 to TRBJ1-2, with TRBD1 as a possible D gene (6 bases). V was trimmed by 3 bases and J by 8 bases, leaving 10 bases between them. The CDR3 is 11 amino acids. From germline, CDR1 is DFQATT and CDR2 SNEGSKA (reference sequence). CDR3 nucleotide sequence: TGCAGTGCTAGTATCGGGACAGGCTACACCTTC. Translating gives CSASIGTGYTF.

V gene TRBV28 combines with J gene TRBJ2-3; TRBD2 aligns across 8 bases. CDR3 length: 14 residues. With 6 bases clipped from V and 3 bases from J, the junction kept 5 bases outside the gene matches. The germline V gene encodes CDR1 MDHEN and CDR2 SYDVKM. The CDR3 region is CASSKRGLTDTQYF. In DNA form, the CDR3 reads TGTGCCAGCAGCAAGCGGGGGTTAACAGATACGCAGTATTTT.

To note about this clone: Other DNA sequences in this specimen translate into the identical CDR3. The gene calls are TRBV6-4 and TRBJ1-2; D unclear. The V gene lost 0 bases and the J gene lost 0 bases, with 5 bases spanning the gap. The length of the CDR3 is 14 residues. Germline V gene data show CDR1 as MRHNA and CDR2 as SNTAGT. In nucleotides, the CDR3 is TGTGCCAGCAGTGACTCGCCGGCTAACTATGGCTACACCTTC. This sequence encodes CASSDSPANYGYTF.

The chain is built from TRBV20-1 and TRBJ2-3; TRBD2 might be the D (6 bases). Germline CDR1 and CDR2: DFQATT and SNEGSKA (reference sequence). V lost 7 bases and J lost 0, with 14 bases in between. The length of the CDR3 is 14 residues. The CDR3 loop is CSVSAGLSTDTQYF. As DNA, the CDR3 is TGCAGTGTTAGTGCGGGGCTTAGCACAGATACGCAGTATTTT.

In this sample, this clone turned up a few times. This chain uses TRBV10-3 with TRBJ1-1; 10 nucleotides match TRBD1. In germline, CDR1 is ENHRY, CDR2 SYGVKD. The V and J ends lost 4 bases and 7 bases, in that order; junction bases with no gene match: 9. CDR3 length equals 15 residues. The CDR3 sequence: CAISASPGTGVEAFF. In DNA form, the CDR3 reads TGTGCCATCAGTGCCTCGCCCGGGACAGGGGTTGAAGCTTTCTTT.

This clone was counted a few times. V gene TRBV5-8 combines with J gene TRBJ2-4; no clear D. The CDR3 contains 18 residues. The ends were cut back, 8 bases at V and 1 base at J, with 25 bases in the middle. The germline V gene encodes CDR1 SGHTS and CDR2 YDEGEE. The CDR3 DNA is TGTGCCAGTCCCACGGCCTACTTAATATTCCTCGCCAAAAACATTCAGTACTTC. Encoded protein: CASPTAYLIFLAKNIQYF. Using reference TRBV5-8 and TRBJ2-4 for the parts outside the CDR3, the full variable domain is EAGVTQSPTHLIKTRGQQATLRCSPISGHTSVYWYQQALGLGLQFLLWYDEGEERNRGNFPPRFSGRQFPNYSSELNVNALELEDSALYLCASPTAYLIFLAKNIQYFGAGTRLSVL.

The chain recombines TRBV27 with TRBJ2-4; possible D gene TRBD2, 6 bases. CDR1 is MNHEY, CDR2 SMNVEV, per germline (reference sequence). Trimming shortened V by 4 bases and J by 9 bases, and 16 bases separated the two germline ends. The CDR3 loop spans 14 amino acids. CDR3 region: CASSSGTPRAIQYF. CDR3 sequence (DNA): TGTGCCAGCAGTTCCGGGACTCCTCGCGCCATTCAGTACTTC.

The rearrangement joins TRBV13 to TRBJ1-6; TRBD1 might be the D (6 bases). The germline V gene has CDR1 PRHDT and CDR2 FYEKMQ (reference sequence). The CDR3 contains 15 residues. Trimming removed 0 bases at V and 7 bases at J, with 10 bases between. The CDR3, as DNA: TGTGCCAGCAGCTTAGGGGGGGCGGGAAATTCACCCCTCCACTTT. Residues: CASSLGGAGNSPLHF.

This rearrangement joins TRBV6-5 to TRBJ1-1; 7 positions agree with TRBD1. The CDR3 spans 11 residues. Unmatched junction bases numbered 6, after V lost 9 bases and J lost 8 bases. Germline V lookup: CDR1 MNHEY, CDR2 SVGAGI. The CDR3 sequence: CASKRGLEAFF. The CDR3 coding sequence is TGTGCCAGTAAAAGGGGGCTGGAAGCTTTCTTT.

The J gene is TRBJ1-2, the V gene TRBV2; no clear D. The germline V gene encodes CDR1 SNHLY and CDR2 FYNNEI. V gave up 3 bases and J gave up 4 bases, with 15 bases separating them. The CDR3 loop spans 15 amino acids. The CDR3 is CASSDPPSSFYGYTF. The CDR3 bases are TGTGCCAGCAGTGACCCCCCTTCGAGCTTCTATGGCTACACCTTC.

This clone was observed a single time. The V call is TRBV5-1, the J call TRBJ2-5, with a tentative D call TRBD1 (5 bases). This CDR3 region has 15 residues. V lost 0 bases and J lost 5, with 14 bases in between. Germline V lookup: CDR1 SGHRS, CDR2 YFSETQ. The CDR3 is CASSLAPSGLETQYF. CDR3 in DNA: TGCGCCAGCAGCTTGGCCCCTTCAGGGTTGGAGACCCAGTACTTC.

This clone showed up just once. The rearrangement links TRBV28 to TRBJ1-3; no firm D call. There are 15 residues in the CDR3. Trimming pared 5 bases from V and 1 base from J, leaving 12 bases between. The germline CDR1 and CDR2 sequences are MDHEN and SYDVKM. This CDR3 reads CASSTRRKSGNTIYF. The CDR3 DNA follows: TGTGCCAGCAGTACGCGGAGAAAATCTGGAAACACCATATATTTT.

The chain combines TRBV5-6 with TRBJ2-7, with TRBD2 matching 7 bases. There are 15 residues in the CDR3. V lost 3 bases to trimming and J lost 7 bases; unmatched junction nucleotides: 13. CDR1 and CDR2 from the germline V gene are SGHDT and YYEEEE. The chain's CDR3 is CASSSEPLGRAEQYV. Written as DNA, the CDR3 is TGTGCCAGCAGCTCGGAGCCTCTAGGGAGGGCGGAGCAGTACGTC.

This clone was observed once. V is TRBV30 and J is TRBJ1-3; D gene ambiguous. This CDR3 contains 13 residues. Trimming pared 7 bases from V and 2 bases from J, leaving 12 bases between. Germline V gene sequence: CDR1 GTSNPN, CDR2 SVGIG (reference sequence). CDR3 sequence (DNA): TGTGCCTCAACCGGGTCGGCTGGAAACACCATATATTTT. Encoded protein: CASTGSAGNTIYF.

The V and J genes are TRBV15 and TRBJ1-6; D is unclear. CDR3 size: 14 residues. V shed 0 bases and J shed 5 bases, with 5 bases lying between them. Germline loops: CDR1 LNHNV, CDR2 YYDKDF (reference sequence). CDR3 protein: CATSRDPNNSPLHF. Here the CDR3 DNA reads TGTGCCACCAGCAGAGACCCGAATAATTCACCCCTCCACTTT.